A selection of T cell receptor beta chains follows, all from one sample in a study of blood T cells in healthy people across ages. TCRdb called the 5' RACE reads again in MiXCR, with one record for every CDR3 protein. Of approximately 800,000 distinct CDR3 sequences in the sample, approximately 24% were seen once. This sample was also put to use in a study of T cells of mothers and their children.

Sequencing was done on a sample of blood. These TCRs come from a boy between 10 and 17 years old in good health. The CDR3 runs from the conserved cysteine through the conserved F or W. The order of the fields is CDR3 DNA, CDR3 protein, D gene, J gene, V gene, clone size. The D gene is left open where the match is weak. Clone size appears in some rows only: once, few, many, or a class for an expanded clone.

TGTGCCAGCAGTTTAAGGGTGGGACAACACAATGAGCAGTTCTTC | CASSLRVGQHNEQFF | - | TRBJ2-1 | TRBV12-3/TRBV12-4 | few
TGTGCCAGCAGCGACCGAACAGGGAGGGTAAGCTACGAGCAGTACTTC | CASSDRTGRVSYEQYF | - | TRBJ2-7 | TRBV7-2 | few
TGTGCCAGCAGCTTAATGGGCCACACCGGGGAGCTGTTTTTT | CASSLMGHTGELFF | - | TRBJ2-2 | TRBV11-2 | -
TGTGCCAGCAGTGGAGCGGGCCAGGCGTCTGGCTACACCTTC | CASSGAGQASGYTF | - | TRBJ1-2 | TRBV25-1 | -
TGTGCCAGCAGCCAAGGAGGGGGGGCCCACCAGACGCAGTATTTT | CASSQGGGAHQTQYF | - | TRBJ2-3 | TRBV3-1 | -
TGCGCCAGCAGCCACCTGGGACAGGAAGCTTTCTTT | CASSHLGQEAFF | TRBD1 | TRBJ1-1 | TRBV4-1 | -
TGTGCCAGCAGGCAGCTGCAAGAGACCCAGTACTTC | CASRQLQETQYF | - | TRBJ2-5 | TRBV2 | -
TGTGCCAGCACCCCGGGACAGCTAGCCAAAAACATTCAGTACTTC | CASTPGQLAKNIQYF | TRBD1 | TRBJ2-4 | TRBV28 | few
TGCGCCAGCGGCCCGGACACAACTAACTATGGCTACACCTTC | CASGPDTTNYGYTF | - | TRBJ1-2 | TRBV5-1 | few
TGCAGCGTTGAATCCCAGGCGACAACCACTGAAGCTTTCTTT | CSVESQATTTEAFF | - | TRBJ1-1 | TRBV29-1 | few
TGCGCCAGCAGCTTGGAAGGGACGACGGTAGGAGAGACCCAGTACTTC | CASSLEGTTVGETQYF | - | TRBJ2-5 | TRBV5-1 | -
TGTGCCAGCAGCCGCGGGACCCAAGATTCACCCCTCCACTTT | CASSRGTQDSPLHF | - | TRBJ1-6 | TRBV4-2 | few